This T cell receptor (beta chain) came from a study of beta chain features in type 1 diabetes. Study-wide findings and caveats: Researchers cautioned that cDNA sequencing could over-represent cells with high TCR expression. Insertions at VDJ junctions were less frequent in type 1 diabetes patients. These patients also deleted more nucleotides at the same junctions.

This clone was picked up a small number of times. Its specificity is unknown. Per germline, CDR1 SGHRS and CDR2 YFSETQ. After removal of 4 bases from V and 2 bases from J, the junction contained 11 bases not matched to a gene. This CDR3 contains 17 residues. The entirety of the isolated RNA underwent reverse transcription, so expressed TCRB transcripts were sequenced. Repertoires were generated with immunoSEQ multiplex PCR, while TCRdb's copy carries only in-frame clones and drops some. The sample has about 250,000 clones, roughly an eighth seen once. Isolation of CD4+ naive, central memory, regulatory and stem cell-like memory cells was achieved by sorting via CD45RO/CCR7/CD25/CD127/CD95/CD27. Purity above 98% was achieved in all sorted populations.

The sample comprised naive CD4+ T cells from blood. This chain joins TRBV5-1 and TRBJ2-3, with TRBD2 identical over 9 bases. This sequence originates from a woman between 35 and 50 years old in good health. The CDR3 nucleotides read TGCGCCAGCAGCCCTGGGATAGCGGGGGCTTACACAGATACGCAGTATTTT. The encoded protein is CASSPGIAGAYTDTQYF.